This TCR beta chain was recorded in a study of read filtering for tumor transcriptome and immune sequencing. About the study: IR-seq gave about 3.5 to 10.27 million TCR reads per sample; RNA-seq gave about 80 to 1273. Study outcomes and limitations: The CD138-negative fraction was mixed bone marrow immune cells, not pure T cells.

The library was built from around 0.4 ug RNA with molecular barcoded adaptors for alpha/delta and beta/gamma chains. One entry per CDR3 protein results from TCRdb running MiXCR on the reads. The table shows 50,000 or so distinct CDR3 sequences, with less than 15% occurring only once. Bone marrow was sampled from every patient at the time of active disease. Germline values: CDR1 SGHNT, CDR2 YYREEE (reference sequence). The CDR3 loop spans 14 amino acids. The V gene end was trimmed by 7 bases and the J gene end by 8 bases; junction bases not matched to a gene: 13. This clonotype was detected many times. Its antigen is undetermined.

The chain is built from TRBV5-4 and TRBJ1-2, with 8 positions matching TRBD1. Specimen: a population of CD138-negative cells sorted from bone marrow. This clonotype was sampled from a donor at least 40 years old with multiple myeloma. The CDR3 DNA is TGTGCCAGCGGCGGACCCCCCAGGGGGCCCGGCTACACCTTC. This encodes CASGGPPRGPGYTF. The variable domain in full, completed from reference TRBV5-4 and TRBJ1-2, reads ETGVTQSPTHLIKTRGQQVTLRCSSQSGHNTVSWYQQALGQGPQFIFQYYREEENGRGNFPPRFSGLQFPNYSSELNVNALELDDSALYLCASGGPPRGPGYTFGSGTRLTVV.